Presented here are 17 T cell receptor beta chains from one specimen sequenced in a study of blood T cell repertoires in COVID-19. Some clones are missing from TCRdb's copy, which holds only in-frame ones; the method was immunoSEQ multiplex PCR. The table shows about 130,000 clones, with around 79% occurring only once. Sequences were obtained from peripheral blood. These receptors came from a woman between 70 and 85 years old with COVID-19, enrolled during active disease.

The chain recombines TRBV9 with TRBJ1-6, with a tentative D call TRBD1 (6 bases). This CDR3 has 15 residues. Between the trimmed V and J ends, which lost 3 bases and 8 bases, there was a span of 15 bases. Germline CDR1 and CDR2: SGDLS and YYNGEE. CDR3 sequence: CASSAGGGPDSPLHF. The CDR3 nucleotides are TGTGCCAGCAGCGCGGGAGGGGGGCCTGATTCACCCCTCCACTTT.

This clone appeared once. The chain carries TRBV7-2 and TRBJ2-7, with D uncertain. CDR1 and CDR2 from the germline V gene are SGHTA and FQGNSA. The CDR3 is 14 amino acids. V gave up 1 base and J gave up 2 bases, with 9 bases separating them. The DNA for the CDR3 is TGTGCCAGCAGCTTAGATGCAGTACCCTACGAGCAGTACTTC. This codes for CASSLDAVPYEQYF.

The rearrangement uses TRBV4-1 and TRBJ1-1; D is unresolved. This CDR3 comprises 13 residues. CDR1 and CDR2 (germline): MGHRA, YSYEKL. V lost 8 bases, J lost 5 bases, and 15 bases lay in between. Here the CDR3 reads CASVGSGRTEAFF. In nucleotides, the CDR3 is TGCGCCAGCGTGGGCTCAGGTCGGACTGAAGCTTTCTTT.

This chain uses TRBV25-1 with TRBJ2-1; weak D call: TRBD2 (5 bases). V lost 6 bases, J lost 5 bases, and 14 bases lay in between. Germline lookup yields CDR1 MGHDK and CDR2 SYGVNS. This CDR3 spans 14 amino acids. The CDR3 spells CASRTSGGHNEQFF. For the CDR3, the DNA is TGTGCCAGCAGGACCAGCGGTGGGCACAATGAGCAGTTCTTC.

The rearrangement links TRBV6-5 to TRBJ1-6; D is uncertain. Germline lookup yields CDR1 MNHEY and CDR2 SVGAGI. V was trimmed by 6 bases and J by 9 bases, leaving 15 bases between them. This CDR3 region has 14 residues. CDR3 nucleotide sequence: TGTGCCAGCAGCCCCGAGGGCGGCGGTTCACCCCTCCACTTT. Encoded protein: CASSPEGGGSPLHF.

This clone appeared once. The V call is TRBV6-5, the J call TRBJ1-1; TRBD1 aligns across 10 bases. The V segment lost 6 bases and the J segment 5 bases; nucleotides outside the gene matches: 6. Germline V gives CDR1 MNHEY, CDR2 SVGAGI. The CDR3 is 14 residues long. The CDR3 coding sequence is TGTGCCAGCAGCCCGGACAGGGGGTGGACTGAAGCTTTCTTT. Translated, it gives CASSPDRGWTEAFF.

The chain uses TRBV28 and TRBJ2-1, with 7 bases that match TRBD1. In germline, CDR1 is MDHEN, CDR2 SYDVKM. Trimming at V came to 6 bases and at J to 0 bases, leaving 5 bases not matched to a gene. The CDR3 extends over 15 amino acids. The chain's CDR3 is CASRRRTGSYNEQFF. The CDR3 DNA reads TGTGCCAGCAGACGTCGGACAGGCTCCTACAATGAGCAGTTCTTC. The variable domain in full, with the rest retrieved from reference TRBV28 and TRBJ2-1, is DVKVTQSSRYLVKRTGEKVFLECVQDMDHENMFWYRQDPGLGLRLIYFSYDVKMKEKGDIPEGYSVSREKKERFSLILESASTNQTSMYLCASRRRTGSYNEQFFGPGTRLTVL.

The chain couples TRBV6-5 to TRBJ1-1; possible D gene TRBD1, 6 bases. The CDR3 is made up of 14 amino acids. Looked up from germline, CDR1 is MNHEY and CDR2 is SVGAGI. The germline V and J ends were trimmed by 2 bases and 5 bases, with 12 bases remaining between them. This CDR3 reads CASSYQGPGTEAFF. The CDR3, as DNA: TGTGCCAGCAGTTACCAGGGGCCGGGGACTGAAGCTTTCTTT.

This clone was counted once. The CDR3 loop reads CASRSGSGETQYF. The CDR3 DNA reads as TGTGCCAGCAGGTCCGGATCAGGGGAGACCCAGTACTTC. The chain carries TRBV5-4 and TRBJ2-5, with D perhaps matching TRBD1 (5 bases). The CDR3 sequence is 13 residues long. CDR1 is SGHNT, CDR2 YYREEE, per germline (reference sequence). Between the trimmed V and J ends, which lost 5 bases and 5 bases, there was a span of 13 bases.

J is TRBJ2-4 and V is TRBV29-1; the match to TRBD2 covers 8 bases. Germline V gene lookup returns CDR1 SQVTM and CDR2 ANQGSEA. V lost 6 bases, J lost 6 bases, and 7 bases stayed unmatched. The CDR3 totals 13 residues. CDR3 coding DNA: TGCAGCGTGGTTGGACTAGCTCCAAACATTCAGTACTTC. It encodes CSVVGLAPNIQYF.

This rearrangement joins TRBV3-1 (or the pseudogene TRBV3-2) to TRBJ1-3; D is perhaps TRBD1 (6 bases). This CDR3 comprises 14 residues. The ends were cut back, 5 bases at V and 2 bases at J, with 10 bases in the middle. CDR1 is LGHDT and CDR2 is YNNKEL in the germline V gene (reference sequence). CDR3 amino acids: CASSLPGAGNTIYF. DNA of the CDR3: TGTGCCAGCAGCTTACCAGGGGCTGGAAACACCATATATTTT.

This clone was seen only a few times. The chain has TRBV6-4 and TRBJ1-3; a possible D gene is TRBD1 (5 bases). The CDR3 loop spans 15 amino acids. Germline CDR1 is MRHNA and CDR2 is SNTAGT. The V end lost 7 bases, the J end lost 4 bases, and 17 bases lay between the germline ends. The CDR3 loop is CASTLAIQGGNTIYF. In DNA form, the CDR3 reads TGTGCCAGCACATTGGCCATTCAGGGAGGAAACACCATATATTTT.

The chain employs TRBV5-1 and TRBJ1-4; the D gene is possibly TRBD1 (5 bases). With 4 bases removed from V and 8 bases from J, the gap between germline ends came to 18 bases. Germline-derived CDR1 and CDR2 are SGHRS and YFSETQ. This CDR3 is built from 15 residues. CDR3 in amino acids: CASSKPGGSREKLFF. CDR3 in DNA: TGCGCCAGCAGCAAGCCCGGGGGAAGTAGAGAAAAACTGTTTTTT.

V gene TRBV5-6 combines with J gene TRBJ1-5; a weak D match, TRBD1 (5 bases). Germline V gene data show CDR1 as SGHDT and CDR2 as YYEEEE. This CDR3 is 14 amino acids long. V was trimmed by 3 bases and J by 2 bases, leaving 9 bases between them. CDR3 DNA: TGTGCCAGCAGCTCCAGGGTTGGCAATCAGCCCCAGCATTTT. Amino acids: CASSSRVGNQPQHF.

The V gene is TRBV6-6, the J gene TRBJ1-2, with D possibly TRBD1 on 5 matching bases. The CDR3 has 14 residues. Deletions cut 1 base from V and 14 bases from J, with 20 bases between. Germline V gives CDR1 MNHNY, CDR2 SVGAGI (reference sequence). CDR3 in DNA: TGTGCCAGCAGTTACTTGAAGGGGCCCCAGGCCCGTACCTTC. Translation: CASSYLKGPQARTF.

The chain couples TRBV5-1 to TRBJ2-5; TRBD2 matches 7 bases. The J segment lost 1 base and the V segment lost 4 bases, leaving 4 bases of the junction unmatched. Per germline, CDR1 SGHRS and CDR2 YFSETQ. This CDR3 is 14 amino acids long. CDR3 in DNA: TGCGCCAGCAGCCAGGGAGGGCTCCAAGAGACCCAGTACTTC. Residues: CASSQGGLQETQYF.

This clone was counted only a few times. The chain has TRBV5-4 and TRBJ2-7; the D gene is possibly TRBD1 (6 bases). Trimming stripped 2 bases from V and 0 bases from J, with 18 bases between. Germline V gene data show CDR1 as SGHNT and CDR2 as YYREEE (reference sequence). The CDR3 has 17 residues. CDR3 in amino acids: CASSLTGKLGSSYEQYF. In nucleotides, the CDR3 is TGTGCCAGCAGCTTAACAGGGAAGCTTGGTAGCTCCTACGAGCAGTACTTC.